What follows describes a single TCR beta chain. What it recognizes is unknown. Drawing of blood for sampling happened at baseline, at cycle 4 day 1, and at cycle 7 day 1. These data belong to a study of OX40 agonist ivuxolimab in advanced cancers. Across the whole study: Partial responses occurred in three patients (one hepatocellular carcinoma, two cutaneous melanoma).

Here immunoSEQ multiplex PCR was the method, and the copy in TCRdb shows in-frame clones only, minus some. The sample consists of approximately 59,000 clones, around four fifths of them appearing once. The trim removed 5 bases at V and 4 bases at J, leaving 14 bases unmatched. This CDR3 is 18 amino acids long. The germline gives CDR1 MRHNA, CDR2 SNTAGT. Study-wide findings and caveats: Patients with a partial response at 0.1-3.0 mg/kg had among the lowest clonal expansion.

The clonotype originates from an adult with an advanced solid tumor such as melanoma, head and neck, liver or kidney cancer. The chain joins TRBV6-4 to TRBJ2-6; 7 nucleotides align to TRBD2. Sequenced material: CD4+ or CD8+ T cells sorted from blood, taken in a trial of the OX40 agonist ivuxolimab. CDR3 region: CASSPAGGSNSGANVLTF. The CDR3 region has the DNA TGTGCCAGCAGTCCGGCGGGCGGGAGCAATTCCGGGGCCAACGTCCTGACTTTC.